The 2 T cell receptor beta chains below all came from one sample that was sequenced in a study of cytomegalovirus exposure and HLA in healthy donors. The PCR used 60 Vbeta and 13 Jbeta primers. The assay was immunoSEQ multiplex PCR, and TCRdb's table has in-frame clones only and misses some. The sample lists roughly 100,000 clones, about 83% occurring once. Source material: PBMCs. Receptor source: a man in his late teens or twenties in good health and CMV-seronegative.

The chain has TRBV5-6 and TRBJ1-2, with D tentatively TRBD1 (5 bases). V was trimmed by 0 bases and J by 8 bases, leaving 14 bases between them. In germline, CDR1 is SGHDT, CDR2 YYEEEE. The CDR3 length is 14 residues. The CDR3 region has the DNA TGTGCCAGCAGCTTGGCTAGCGGGGGAGGCGGCTACACCTTC. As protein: CASSLASGGGGYTF.

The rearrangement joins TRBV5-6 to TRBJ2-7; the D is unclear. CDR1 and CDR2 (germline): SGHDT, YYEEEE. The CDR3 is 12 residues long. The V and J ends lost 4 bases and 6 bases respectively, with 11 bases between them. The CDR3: CASSLATSEQYF. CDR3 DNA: TGTGCCAGCAGCCTCGCAACATCCGAGCAGTACTTC.